The rows below give T cell receptor beta chains drawn from one sample of a study of blood T cell repertoires in COVID-19. TCRdb's table, derived via immunoSEQ multiplex PCR, lists solely in-frame clones and lacks some. The sample records 75,000 to 100,000 clones, 87% being singletons. The sample taken for sequencing was peripheral blood. These receptors were collected from a man aged 70-80 years with acute or convalescent COVID-19. CDR3s include the opening cysteine and the closing phenylalanine or tryptophan. The D gene is left open where the match is weak. Clone sizes are given selectively: once, few, many, or a class where the clone is expanded.

TRBV10-1	.	.	TRBJ2-3	TGCGCCAGCAGCACGGGGGTAGATACGCAGTATTTT	CASSTGVDTQYF
TRBV7-9	TRBD2	few	TRBJ2-6	TGTGCCGTCCTCGGCGGGGGGGCGCCCACTGGGGCCAACGTCCTGACTTTC	CAVLGGGAPTGANVLTF
TRBV13	.	.	TRBJ2-1	TGTGCCAGCAGCGCAGGGTTCTCCTACAATGAGCAGTTCTTC	CASSAGFSYNEQFF
TRBV6-5	TRBD1	.	TRBJ2-5	TGTGCCAGCAGTTTAGAAGGGACAGGGCAAGAGACCCAGTACTTC	CASSLEGTGQETQYF
TRBV5-1	.	.	TRBJ1-5	TGCGCCAGCAGCTTGGGAACAGGGCTCGGTCAGCCCCAGCATTTT	CASSLGTGLGQPQHF
TRBV29-1	TRBD1	.	TRBJ2-1	TGCAGCGTTGTTCCCGGGACAGGGTTCAATGAGCAGTTCTTC	CSVVPGTGFNEQFF
TRBV2	.	.	TRBJ1-4	TGTGCCAGCAGTGAGGACAGAACAACTAATGAAAAACTGTTTTTT	CASSEDRTTNEKLFF
TRBV30	TRBD1	.	TRBJ2-5	TGTGCCTGGAGTCCCGACAGGGGGCGAGAGACCCAGTACTTC	CAWSPDRGRETQYF
TRBV28	.	.	TRBJ1-1	TGTGCCAGCAGCCCTCGGCGTGGGGGGGCAGATGAAGCTTTCTTT	CASSPRRGGADEAFF
TRBV29-1	.	.	TRBJ2-5	TGCAGCGTTGAGCGAGACACCTCGACAGAGACCCAGTACTTC	CSVERDTSTETQYF
TRBV4-1	.	.	TRBJ1-2	TGCGCCAGCAGCTCCAGGGTAAATGGCTACACCTTC	CASSSRVNGYTF
TRBV6-2/TRBV6-3	TRBD1	.	TRBJ1-5	TGTGCCAGCAGCATACAGGGGGTTCAGCCCCAGCATTTT	CASSIQGVQPQHF
TRBV3-1/TRBV3-2	.	.	TRBJ1-6	TGTGCCAGCAGCCAAGATACGGCGGGCTATAATTCACCCCTCCACTTT	CASSQDTAGYNSPLHF
TRBV6-5	TRBD1	.	TRBJ1-5	TGTGCCAGCAGACCCGGGACAGGGTTGAATCAGCCCCAGCATTTT	CASRPGTGLNQPQHF
TRBV11-1	TRBD1	.	TRBJ2-5	TGTGCCAGCAGACCCGGGACAGGCCCCCAAGAGACCCAGTACTTC	CASRPGTGPQETQYF
TRBV6-5	TRBD2	.	TRBJ2-3	TGTGCCAGCTGCCAACGCGGGGGGAGATCAGATACGCAGTATTTT	CASCQRGGRSDTQYF
TRBV4-1	.	medium-sized	TRBJ2-1	TGCGCCAGCAGCCAAGAAACGGTTCGGGATGAGCAGTTCTTC	CASSQETVRDEQFF
TRBV5-1	TRBD1	.	TRBJ1-2	TGCGCCAGCAGCTTGATTAGGGGACAGGGAGACTATGGCTACACCTTC	CASSLIRGQGDYGYTF
TRBV20-1	.	.	TRBJ1-3	TGCAGTGCTAGGCGGGTAAACACCATATATTTT	CSARRVNTIYF
TRBV7-8	.	.	TRBJ2-2	TGTGCCAGCAGCGAGAGGGGGTTCGGGGAGCTGTTTTTT	CASSERGFGELFF
TRBV6-5	TRBD1	.	TRBJ2-3	TGTGCCGGCAAAGGACAGGGCTTGGGCACAGATACGCAGTATTTT	CAGKGQGLGTDTQYF
TRBV3-1/TRBV3-2	TRBD2	.	TRBJ2-7	TGTGCCAGCAGCCGGGCGGGGGTCTACGAGCAGTACTTC	CASSRAGVYEQYF
TRBV15	.	.	TRBJ1-3	TGTGCCACCAGCAGAGATCAATACACCATATATTTT	CATSRDQYTIYF
TRBV6-5	.	.	TRBJ2-3	TGTGCCAGCAGCTCACAGGGGAGGACAGATACGCAGTATTTT	CASSSQGRTDTQYF
TRBV28	.	.	TRBJ1-1	TGTGCCAGCAGGATGAAAGGGGTCCACCTACCTGAAGCTTTCTTT	CASRMKGVHLPEAFF
TRBV6-6	.	.	TRBJ2-3	TGTGCCAGCAGTTACTCACGGGGAGATACGCAGTATTTT	CASSYSRGDTQYF
TRBV11-2	.	.	TRBJ1-1	TGTGCCAGCAGCTCAAACTTAAACACTGAAGCTTTCTTT	CASSSNLNTEAFF
TRBV6-1	.	.	TRBJ2-5	TGTGCCAGCAGTGAACCCGGCAGGGGCGTCGAGACCCAGTACTTC	CASSEPGRGVETQYF
TRBV5-1	TRBD1	.	TRBJ1-1	TGCGCCAGCAGCAGTACAGGGGTGACGACTGAAGCTTTCTTT	CASSSTGVTTEAFF
TRBV5-1	TRBD1	.	TRBJ1-1	TGCGCCAGCAGCACGGGACAGGGGGTCTCCACTGAAGCTTTCTTT	CASSTGQGVSTEAFF
TRBV5-6	TRBD1	once	TRBJ2-2	TGTGCCAGCAGCTCGGACAGGGGAGCCGGGGAGCTGTTTTTT	CASSSDRGAGELFF
TRBV11-1	.	.	TRBJ1-1	TGTGCCAGCAGCGGCCCCCGGGGGTATAGCACTGAAGCTTTCTTT	CASSGPRGYSTEAFF